This T cell receptor (beta chain) emerged from a study of T cell changes during pregnancy in multiple sclerosis. Assay: immunoSEQ multiplex PCR; the TCRdb copy retains only in-frame clones and omits some. This sample carries around 130,000 clones, 95% to 98% of them seen once, and the ten largest clones take over 0.35%. Germline V gene lookup returns CDR1 SGHAT and CDR2 FQNNGV. Losses at the gene ends were 1 base for V and 6 bases for J; bases not matched to a gene: 2. CDR3 length: 16 amino acids. The input for sequencing was peripheral blood, taken after pregnancy. V and J are TRBV11-2 and TRBJ2-1; 14 bases align to TRBD2. The clonotype comes from a female donor with multiple sclerosis, enrolled in a pregnancy study. Here the CDR3 reads CASSLGLAGGGNEQFF. The CDR3 nucleotides are TGTGCCAGCAGCTTAGGACTAGCGGGGGGGGGCAATGAGCAGTTCTTC. The full variable domain, in which reference TRBV11-2 and TRBJ2-1 provide the parts outside the CDR3, is EAGVAQSPRYKIIEKRQSVAFWCNPISGHATLYWYQQILGQGPKLLIQFQNNGVVDDSQLPKDRFSAERLKGVDSTLKIQPAKLEDSAVYLCASSLGLAGGGNEQFFGPGTRLTVL.